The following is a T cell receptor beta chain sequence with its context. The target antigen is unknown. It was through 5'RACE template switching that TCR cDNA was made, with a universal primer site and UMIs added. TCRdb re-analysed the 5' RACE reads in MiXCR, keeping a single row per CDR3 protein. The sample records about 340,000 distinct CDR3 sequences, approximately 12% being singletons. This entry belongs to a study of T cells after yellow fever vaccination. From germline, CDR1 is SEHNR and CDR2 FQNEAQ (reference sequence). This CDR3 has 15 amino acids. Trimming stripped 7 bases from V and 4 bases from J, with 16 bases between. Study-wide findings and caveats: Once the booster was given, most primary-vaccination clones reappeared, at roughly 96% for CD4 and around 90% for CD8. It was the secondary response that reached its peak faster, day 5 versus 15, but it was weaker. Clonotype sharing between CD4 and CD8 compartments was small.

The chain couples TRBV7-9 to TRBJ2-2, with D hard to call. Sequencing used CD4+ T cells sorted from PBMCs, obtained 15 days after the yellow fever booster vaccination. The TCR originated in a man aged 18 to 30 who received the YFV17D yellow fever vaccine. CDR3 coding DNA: TGTGCCAGCATCCCGTGGGCATCGAGCACCGGGGAGCTGTTTTTT. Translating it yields CASIPWASSTGELFF. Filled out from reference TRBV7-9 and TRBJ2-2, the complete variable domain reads DTGVSQNPRHKITKRGQNVTFRCDPISEHNRLYWYRQTLGQGPEFLTYFQNEAQLEKSRLLSDRFSAERPKGSFSTLEIQRTEQGDSAMYLCASIPWASSTGELFFGEGSRLTVL.